The clone carrying this TCR beta chain was detected only once. The source of the sample is a study of blood T cell repertoires in COVID-19. In the study overall: Italy, Spain and the United States were the sources of the convalescent and acute COVID-19 samples. T cells, B-cell-depleted T cells, or PBMCs provided the cDNA or gDNA that served as material.

The CDR3 is 15 residues long. Trimming removed 6 bases from V and 6 bases from J; junction bases left unmatched: 11. CDR1 is KGHSH, CDR2 LQKENI, per germline. Original data processing: The authors estimated nucleated cell counts from reference gene primer amplification. Assay: immunoSEQ multiplex PCR; the TCRdb copy retains only in-frame clones and omits some. V, J and clone size derive from that table, while D and trimming were established from the DNA sequence. The data contain under 250,000 clones, around 88% of them singletons. The specimen sequenced was peripheral blood. This clonotype was obtained from a man older than 75 with acute or convalescent COVID-19. The chain is built from TRBV18 and TRBJ1-1, with 9 positions matching TRBD1. The CDR3 region has the DNA TGTGCCAGCTCCCCAGGGACAGGGAGGAGGGCTGAAGCTTTCTTT. It specifies CASSPGTGRRAEAFF.